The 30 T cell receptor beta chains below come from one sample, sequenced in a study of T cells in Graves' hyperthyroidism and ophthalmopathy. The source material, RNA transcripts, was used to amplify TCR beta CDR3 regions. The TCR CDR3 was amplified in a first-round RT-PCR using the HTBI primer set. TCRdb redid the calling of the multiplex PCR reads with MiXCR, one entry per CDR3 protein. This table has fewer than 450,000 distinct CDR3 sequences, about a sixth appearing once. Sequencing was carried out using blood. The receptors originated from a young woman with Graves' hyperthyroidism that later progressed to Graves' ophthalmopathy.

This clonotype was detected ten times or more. CDR3 nucleotides: TGTGCCAGCAGCGGACAAGGGTACTACGAGCAGTACTTC. As protein: CASSGQGYYEQYF. The V and J genes are TRBV28 and TRBJ2-7; possible D gene TRBD1, 5 bases. The CDR3 runs 13 residues. The germline V gene has CDR1 MDHEN and CDR2 SYDVKM. The V and J ends lost 6 bases and 3 bases respectively, with 12 bases between them.

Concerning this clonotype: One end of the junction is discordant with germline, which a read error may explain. The CDR3 sequence is CASSDSGTGSEKLFF. DNA for the CDR3: TGTGCCAGCAGTGACTCCGGGACAGGGAGCGAAAAACTGTTTTTT. The chain employs TRBV6-5 and TRBJ1-4, with 9 bases lining up with TRBD1. This CDR3 comprises 15 residues. Per the germline V gene, CDR1 is MNHEY and CDR2 is SVGAGI.

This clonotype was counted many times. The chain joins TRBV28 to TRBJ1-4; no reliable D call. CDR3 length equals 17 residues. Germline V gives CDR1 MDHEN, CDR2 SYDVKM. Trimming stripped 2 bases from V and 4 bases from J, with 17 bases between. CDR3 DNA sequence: TGTGCCAGCAGTTTAGAAGGAGGGAGTGGGCTTAATGAAAAACTGTTTTTT. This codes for CASSLEGGSGLNEKLFF.

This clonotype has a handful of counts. DNA of the CDR3: TGTGCCAGCAGCCCAGGGGCGCGGGCCACCGGGGAGCTGTTTTTT. Protein sequence: CASSPGARATGELFF. This chain joins TRBV7-9 and TRBJ2-2; D possibly corresponds to TRBD1 (6 bases). Per the germline V gene, CDR1 is SEHNR and CDR2 is FQNEAQ (reference sequence). The CDR3 consists of 15 residues. V lost 5 bases and J lost 4, with 14 bases in between.

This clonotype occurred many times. CDR3 nucleotide sequence: TGTGCCAGCAGCGCTACCCCAGGGATGTCCTACAATGAGCAGTTCTTC. Translating gives CASSATPGMSYNEQFF. The V and J genes are TRBV12-3 or TRBV12-4 and TRBJ2-1; D possibly corresponds to TRBD1 (5 bases). The germline V and J ends were trimmed by 6 bases and 1 base, with 16 bases remaining between them. The CDR3 length is 16 residues.

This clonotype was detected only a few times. Here the CDR3 reads CASSFRVRVETRSTDTQYF. In DNA form, the CDR3 reads TGTGCCAGCAGTTTTAGGGTCCGAGTAGAGACTAGAAGCACAGATACGCAGTATTTT. This chain uses TRBV12-3 or TRBV12-4 with TRBJ2-3; possible D gene TRBD2, 6 bases. Deletions cut 3 bases from V and 0 bases from J, with 22 bases between. The CDR3 totals 19 residues.

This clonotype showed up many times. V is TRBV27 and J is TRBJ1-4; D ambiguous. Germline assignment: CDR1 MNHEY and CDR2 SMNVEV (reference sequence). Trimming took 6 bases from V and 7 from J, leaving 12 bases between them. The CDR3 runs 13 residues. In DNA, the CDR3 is TGTGCCAGCAGCTCCCCCCCCGGTGAAAAACTGTTTTTT. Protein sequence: CASSSPPGEKLFF. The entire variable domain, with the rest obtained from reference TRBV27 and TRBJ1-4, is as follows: EAQVTQNPRYLITVTGKKLTVTCSQNMNHEYMSWYRQDPGLGLRQIYYSMNVEVTDKGDVPEGYKVSRKEKRNFPLILESPSPNQTSLYFCASSSPPGEKLFFGSGTQLSVL.

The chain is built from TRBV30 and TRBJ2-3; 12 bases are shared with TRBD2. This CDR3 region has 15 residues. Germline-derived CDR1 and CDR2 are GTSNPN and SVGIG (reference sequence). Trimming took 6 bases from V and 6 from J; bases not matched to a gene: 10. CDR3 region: CACIRGLAGFDTQYF. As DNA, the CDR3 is TGTGCCTGCATCCGGGGACTAGCGGGTTTCGATACGCAGTATTTT. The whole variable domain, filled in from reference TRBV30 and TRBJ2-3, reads SQTIHQWPATLVQPVGSPLSLECTVEGTSNPNLYWYRQAAGRGLQLLFYSVGIGQISSEVPQNLSASRPQDRQFILSSKKLLLSDSGFYLCACIRGLAGFDTQYFGPGTRLTVL.

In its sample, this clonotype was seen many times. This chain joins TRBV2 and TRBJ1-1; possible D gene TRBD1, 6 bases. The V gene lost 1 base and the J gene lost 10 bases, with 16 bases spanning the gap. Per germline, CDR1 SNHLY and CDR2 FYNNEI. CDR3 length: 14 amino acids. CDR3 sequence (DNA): TGTGCCAGCAGTGAAGTGTGGGGGGGGGCTGGAGCTTTCTTT. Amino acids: CASSEVWGGAGAFF. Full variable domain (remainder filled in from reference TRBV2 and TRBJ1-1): EPEVTQTPSHQVTQMGQEVILRCVPISNHLYFYWYRQILGQKVEFLVSFYNNEISEKSEIFDDQFSVERPDGSNFTLKIRSTKLEDSAMYFCASSEVWGGAGAFFGQGTRLTVV.

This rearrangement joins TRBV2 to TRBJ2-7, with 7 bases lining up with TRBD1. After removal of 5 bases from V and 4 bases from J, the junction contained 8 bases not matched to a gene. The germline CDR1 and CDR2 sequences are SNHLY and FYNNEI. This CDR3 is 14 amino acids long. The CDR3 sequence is CASSWQGDPYEQYF. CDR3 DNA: TGTGCCAGCAGTTGGCAGGGGGACCCTTACGAGCAGTACTTC. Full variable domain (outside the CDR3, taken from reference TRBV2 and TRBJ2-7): EPEVTQTPSHQVTQMGQEVILRCVPISNHLYFYWYRQILGQKVEFLVSFYNNEISEKSEIFDDQFSVERPDGSNFTLKIRSTKLEDSAMYFCASSWQGDPYEQYFGPGTRLTVT.

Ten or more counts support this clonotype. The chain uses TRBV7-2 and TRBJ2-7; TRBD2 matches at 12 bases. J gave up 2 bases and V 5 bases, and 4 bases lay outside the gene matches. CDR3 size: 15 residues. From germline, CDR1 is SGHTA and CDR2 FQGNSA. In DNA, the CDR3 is TGTGCCAGCAGCCCCACTAGCGGGGGGCCCTACGAGCAGTACTTC. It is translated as CASSPTSGGPYEQYF.

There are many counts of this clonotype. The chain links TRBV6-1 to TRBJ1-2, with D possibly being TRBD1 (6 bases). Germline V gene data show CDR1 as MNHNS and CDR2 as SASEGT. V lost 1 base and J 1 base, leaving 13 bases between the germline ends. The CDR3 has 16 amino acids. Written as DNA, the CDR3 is TGTGCCAGCAGTGAAGATCTCCGCAGGGGTAACTATGGCTACACCTTC. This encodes CASSEDLRRGNYGYTF.

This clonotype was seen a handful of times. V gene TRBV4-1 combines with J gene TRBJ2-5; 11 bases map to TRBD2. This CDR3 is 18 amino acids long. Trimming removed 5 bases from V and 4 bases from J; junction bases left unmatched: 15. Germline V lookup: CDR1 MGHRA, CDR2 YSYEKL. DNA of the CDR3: TGCGCCAGCAGCTCGCGTCGTAGCGGGGGGGCCAGAGGAGAGACCCAGTACTTC. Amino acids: CASSSRRSGGARGETQYF.

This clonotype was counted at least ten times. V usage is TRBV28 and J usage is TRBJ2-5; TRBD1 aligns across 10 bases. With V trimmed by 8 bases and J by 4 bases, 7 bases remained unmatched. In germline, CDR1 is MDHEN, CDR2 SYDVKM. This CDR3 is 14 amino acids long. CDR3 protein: CASAGTGVSETQYF. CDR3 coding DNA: TGTGCCAGCGCCGGGACAGGGGTGTCAGAGACCCAGTACTTC.

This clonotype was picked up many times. CDR3: CATEAFDGTQTSEQYF. As DNA, the CDR3 is TGTGCCACCGAGGCGTTCGACGGGACCCAAACATCAGAGCAGTACTTC. This sequence joins TRBV15 and TRBJ2-7, with D perhaps being TRBD1 or TRBD2 (5 bases each). Trimming cost V 8 bases and J 7 bases, with 27 bases left between them. CDR1 and CDR2 (germline): LNHNV, YYDKDF (reference sequence). This CDR3 comprises 16 residues.

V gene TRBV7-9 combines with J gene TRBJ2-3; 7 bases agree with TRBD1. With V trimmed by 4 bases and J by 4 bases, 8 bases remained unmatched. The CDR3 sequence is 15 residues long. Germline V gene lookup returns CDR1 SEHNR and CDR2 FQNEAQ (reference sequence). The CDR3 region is CASSSRDSVADTQYF. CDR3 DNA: TGTGCCAGCAGCTCTCGGGACAGTGTAGCAGATACGCAGTATTTT.

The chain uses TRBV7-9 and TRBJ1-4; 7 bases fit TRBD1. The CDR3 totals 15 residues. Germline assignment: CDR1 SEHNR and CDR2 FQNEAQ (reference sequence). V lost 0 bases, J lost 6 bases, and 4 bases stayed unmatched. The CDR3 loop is CASSLASTGDEKLFF. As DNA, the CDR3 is TGTGCCAGCAGCTTAGCGAGCACAGGGGATGAAAAACTGTTTTTT.

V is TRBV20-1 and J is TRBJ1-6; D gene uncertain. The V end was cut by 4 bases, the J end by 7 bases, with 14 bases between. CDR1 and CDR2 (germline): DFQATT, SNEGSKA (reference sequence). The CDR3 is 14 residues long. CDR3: CSANLSGGNSPLHF. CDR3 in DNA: TGCAGTGCTAATTTGTCAGGAGGCAATTCACCCCTCCACTTT.

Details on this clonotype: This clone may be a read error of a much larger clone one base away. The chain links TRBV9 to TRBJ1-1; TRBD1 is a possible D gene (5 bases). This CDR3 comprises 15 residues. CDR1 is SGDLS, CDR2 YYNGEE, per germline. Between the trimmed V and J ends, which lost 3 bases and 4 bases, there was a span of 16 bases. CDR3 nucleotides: TGTGCCAGCAGCGAGCGAGGCAAGGGGTTCACTGAAGCTTTCTTT. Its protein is CASSERGKGFTEAFF.

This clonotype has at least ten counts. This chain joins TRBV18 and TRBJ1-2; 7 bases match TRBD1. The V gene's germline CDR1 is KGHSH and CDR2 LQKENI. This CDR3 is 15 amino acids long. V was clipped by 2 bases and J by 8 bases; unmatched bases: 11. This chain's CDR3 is CASSPNEGGALGYTF. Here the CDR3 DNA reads TGTGCCAGCTCACCAAATGAAGGGGGCGCGCTCGGCTACACCTTC.

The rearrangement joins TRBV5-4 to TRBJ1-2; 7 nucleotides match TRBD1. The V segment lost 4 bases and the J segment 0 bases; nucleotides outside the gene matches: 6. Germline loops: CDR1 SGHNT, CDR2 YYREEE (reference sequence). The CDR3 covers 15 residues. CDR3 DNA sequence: TGTGCCAGCAGCGTGACAGGGTGGGCTAACTATGGCTACACCTTC. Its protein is CASSVTGWANYGYTF.

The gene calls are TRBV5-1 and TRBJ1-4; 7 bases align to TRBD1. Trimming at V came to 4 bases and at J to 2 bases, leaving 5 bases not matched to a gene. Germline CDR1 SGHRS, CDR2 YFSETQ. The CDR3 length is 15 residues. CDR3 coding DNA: TGCGCCAGCAGCACAGGACAGGTCACTAATGAAAAACTGTTTTTT. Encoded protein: CASSTGQVTNEKLFF.

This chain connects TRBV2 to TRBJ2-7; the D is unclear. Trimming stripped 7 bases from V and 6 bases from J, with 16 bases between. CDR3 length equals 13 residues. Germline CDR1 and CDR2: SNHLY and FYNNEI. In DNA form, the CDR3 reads TGTGCCAGCACCTTCACTGAGACGGTCGAGCAGTACTTC. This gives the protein CASTFTETVEQYF. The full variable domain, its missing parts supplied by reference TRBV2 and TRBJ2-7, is EPEVTQTPSHQVTQMGQEVILRCVPISNHLYFYWYRQILGQKVEFLVSFYNNEISEKSEIFDDQFSVERPDGSNFTLKIRSTKLEDSAMYFCASTFTETVEQYFGPGTRLTVT.

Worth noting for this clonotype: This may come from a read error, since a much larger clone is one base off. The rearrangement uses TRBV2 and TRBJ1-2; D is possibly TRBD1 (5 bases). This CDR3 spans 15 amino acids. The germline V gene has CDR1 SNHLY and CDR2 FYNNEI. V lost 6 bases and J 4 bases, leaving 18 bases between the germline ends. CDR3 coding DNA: TGTGCCAGCAGGACCAGGGCAGGATCGGGCTATGGCTACACCTTC. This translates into CASRTRAGSGYGYTF.

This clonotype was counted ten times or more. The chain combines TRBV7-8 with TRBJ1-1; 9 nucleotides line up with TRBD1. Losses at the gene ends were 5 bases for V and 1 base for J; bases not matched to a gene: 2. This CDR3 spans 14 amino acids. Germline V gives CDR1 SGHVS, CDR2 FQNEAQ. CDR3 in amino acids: CASSKGQGNTEAFF. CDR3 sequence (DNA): TGTGCCAGCAGCAAGGGACAGGGGAACACTGAAGCTTTCTTT.

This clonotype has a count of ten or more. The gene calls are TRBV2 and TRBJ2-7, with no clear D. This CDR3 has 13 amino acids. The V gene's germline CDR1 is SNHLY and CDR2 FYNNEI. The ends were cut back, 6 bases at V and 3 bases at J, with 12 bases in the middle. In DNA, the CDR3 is TGTGCCAGCAGCCGGTACGACGGCTACGAGCAGTACTTC. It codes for CASSRYDGYEQYF.

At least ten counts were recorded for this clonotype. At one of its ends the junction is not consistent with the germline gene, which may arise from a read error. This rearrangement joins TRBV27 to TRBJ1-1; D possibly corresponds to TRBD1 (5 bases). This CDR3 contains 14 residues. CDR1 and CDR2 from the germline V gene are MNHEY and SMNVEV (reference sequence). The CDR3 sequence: CASSIGTVNTEAFF. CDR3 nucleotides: TGCGCCAGCAGCATCGGGACTGTGAACACTGAAGCTTTCTTT.

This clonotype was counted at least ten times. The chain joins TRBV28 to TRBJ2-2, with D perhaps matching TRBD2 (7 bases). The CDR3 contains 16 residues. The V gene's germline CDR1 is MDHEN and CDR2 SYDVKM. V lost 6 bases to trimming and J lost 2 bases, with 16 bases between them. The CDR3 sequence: CASSSLGGTNTGELFF. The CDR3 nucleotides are TGTGCCAGCAGCTCCCTGGGAGGGACAAACACCGGGGAGCTGTTTTTT.

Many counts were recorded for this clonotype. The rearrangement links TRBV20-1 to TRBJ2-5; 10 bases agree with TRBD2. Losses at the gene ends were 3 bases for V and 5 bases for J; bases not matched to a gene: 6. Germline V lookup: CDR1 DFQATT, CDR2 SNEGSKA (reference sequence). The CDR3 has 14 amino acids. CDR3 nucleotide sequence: TGCAGTGCTAGCGAAGCGGGGGGGCCCGAGACCCAGTACTTC. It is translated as CSASEAGGPETQYF.

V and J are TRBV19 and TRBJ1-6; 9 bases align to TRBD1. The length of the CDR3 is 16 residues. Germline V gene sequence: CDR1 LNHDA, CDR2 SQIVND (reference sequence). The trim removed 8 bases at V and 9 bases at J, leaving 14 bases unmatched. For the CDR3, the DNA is TGTGCCAGTGGTGCCCCCGGGACAGGGACGGGTTCACCCCTCCACTTT. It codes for CASGAPGTGTGSPLHF.